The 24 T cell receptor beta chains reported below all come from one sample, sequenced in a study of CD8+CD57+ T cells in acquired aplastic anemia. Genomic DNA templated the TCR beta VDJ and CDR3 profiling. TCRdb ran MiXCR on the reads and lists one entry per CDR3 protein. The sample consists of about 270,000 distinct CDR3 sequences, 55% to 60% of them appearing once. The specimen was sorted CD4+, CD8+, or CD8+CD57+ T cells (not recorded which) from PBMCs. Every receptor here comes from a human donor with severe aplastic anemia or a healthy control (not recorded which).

The CDR3 DNA reads as TGTGCCAGCAGGGAAAGAGCTAACTATGGCTACACCTTC. It codes for CASRERANYGYTF. V is TRBV5-4 and J is TRBJ1-2; D remains unclear. With 5 bases removed from V and 0 bases from J, the gap between germline ends came to 8 bases. The germline CDR1 and CDR2 sequences are SGHNT and YYREEE (reference sequence). The CDR3 runs 13 residues.

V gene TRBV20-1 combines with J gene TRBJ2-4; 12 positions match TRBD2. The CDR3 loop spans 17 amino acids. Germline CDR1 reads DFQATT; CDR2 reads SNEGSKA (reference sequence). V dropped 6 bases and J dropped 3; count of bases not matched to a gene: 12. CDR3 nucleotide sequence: TGCAGTGCCCTGGGGCTAGCGGGAGGGGCTCTCAAAAACATTCAGTACTTC. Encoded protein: CSALGLAGGALKNIQYF.

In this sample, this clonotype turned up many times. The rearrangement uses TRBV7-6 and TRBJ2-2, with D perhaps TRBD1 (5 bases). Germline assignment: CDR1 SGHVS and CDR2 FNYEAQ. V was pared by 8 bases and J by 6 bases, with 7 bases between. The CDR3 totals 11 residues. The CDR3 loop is CASARAGELFF. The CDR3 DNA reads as TGTGCCAGCGCCAGGGCCGGGGAGCTGTTTTTT. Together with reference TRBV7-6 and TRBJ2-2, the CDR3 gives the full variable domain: GAGVSQSPRYKVTKRGQDVALRCDPISGHVSLYWYRQALGQGPEFLTYFNYEAQQDKSGLPNDRFSAERPEGSISTLTIQRTEQRDSAMYRCASARAGELFFGEGSRLTVL.

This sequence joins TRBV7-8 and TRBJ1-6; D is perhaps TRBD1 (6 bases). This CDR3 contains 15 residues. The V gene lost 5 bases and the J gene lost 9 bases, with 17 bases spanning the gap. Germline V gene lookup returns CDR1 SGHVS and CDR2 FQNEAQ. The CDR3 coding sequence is TGTGCCAGCAGCCCCGGGGGCGGGGGTATTTCACCCCTCCACTTT. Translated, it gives CASSPGGGGISPLHF. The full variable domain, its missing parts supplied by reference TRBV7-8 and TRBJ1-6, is GAGVSQSPRYKVAKRGQDVALRCDPISGHVSLFWYQQALGQGPEFLTYFQNEAQLDKSGLPSDRFFAERPEGSVSTLKIQRTQQEDSAVYLCASSPGGGGISPLHFGNGTRLTVT.

CDR3 loop: CSVGQANTGELFF. CDR3 nucleotide sequence: TGCAGCGTTGGACAGGCGAACACCGGGGAGCTGTTTTTT. The chain couples TRBV29-1 to TRBJ2-2, with TRBD1 as a possible D gene (6 bases). The CDR3 has 13 residues. The germline CDR1 and CDR2 sequences are SQVTM and ANQGSEA. V lost 4 bases, J lost 0 bases, and 6 bases lay in between.

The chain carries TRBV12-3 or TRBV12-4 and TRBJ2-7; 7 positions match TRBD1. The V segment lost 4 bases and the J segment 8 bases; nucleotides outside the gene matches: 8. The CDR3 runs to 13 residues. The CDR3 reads CASSYEGTEKQYF. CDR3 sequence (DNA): TGTGCCAGCAGTTACGAGGGGACAGAGAAGCAGTACTTC.

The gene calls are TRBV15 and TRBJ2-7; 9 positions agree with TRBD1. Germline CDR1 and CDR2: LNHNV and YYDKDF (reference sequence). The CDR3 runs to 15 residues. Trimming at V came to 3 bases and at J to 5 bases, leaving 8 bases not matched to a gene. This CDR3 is CATSRDRGQGHEQYF. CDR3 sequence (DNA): TGTGCCACCAGCAGGGATAGGGGACAGGGCCACGAGCAGTACTTC.

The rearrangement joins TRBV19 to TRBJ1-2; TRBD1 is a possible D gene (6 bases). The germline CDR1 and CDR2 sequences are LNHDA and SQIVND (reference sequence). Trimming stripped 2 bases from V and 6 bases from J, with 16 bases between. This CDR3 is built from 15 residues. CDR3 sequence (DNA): TGTGCCAGTAGTATAATCGACAGGCCCCGGGATGGCTACACCTTC. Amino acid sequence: CASSIIDRPRDGYTF.

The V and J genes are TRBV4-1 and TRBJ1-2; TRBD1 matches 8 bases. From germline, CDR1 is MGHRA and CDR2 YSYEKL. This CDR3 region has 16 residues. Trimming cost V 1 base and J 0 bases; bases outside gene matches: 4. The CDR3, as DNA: TGCGCCAGCAGCCAAGGGACAGGGAACGCTAACTATGGCTACACCTTC. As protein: CASSQGTGNANYGYTF.

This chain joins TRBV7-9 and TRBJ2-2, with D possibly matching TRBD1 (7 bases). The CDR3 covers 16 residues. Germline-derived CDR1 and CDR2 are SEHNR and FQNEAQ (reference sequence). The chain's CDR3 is CGSSLADRRFAGELFF. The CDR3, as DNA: TGTGGGAGCAGCTTAGCGGACAGGCGTTTTGCCGGGGAGCTGTTTTTT.

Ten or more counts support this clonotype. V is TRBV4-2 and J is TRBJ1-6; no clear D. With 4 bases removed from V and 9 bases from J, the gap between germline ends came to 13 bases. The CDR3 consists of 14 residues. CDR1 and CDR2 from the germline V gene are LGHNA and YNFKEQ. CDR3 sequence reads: CASSPDRLGSPLHF. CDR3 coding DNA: TGTGCCAGCAGCCCCGATAGGCTGGGTTCACCCCTCCACTTT.

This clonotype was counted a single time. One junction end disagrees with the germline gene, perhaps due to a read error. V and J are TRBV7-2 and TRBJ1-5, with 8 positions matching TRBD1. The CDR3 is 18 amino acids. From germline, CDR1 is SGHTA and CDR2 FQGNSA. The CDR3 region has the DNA TGTGCCAGCAACTTAGAGGGACAGGCTTCCTTTCGCTATCAGCCCCAGCATTTT. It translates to CASNLEGQASFRYQPQHF.

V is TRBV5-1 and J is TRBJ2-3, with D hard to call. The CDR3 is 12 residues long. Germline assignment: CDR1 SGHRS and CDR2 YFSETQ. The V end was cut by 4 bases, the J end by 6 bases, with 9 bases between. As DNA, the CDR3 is TGCGCCAGCAGCGTCCTATCGGATACGCAGTATTTT. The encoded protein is CASSVLSDTQYF.

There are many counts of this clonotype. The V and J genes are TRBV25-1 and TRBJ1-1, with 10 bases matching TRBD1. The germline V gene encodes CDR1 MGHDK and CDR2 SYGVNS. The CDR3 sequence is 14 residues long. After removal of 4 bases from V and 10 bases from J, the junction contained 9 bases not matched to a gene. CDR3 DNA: TGTGCCAGCAGTGGCGGACAGGGGGTCTTCGGAGCTTTCTTT. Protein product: CASSGGQGVFGAFF.

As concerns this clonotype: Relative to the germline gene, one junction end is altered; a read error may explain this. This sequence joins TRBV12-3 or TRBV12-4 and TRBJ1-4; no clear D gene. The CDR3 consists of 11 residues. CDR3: CAGRLEGSLFF. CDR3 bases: TGTGCCGGCAGGCTAGAGGGAAGTCTGTTTTTT.

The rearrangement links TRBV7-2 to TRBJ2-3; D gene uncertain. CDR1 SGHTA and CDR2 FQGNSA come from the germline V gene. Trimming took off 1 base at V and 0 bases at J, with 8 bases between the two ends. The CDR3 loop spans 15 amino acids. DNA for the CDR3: TGTGCCAGCAGCTTAGGGGAAACGAGCACAGATACGCAGTATTTT. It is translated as CASSLGETSTDTQYF. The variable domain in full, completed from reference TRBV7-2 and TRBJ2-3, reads GAGVSQSPSNKVTEKGKDVELRCDPISGHTALYWYRQSLGQGLEFLIYFQGNSAPDKSGLPSDRFSAERTGGSVSTLTIQRTQQEDSAVYLCASSLGETSTDTQYFGPGTRLTVL.

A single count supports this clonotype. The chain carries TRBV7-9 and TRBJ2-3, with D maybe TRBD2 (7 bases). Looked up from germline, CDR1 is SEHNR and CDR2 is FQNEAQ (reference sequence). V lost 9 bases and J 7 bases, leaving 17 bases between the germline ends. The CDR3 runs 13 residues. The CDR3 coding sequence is TGTGCCAGTCGGGGGGCCCCACAGAATACGCAGTATTTT. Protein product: CASRGAPQNTQYF.

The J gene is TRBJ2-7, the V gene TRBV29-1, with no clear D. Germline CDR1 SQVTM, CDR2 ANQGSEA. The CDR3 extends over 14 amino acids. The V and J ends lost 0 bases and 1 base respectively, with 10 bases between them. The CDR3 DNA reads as TGCAGCGTTGAAGATGGTCGGCAGTCCTACGAGCAGTACTTC. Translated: CSVEDGRQSYEQYF.

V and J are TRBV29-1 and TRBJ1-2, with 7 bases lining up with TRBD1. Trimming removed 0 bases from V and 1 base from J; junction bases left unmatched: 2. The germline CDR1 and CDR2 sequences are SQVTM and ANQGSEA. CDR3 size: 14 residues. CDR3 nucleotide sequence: TGCAGCGTTGAAGACAACAGGGGTAACTATGGCTACACCTTC. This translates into CSVEDNRGNYGYTF.

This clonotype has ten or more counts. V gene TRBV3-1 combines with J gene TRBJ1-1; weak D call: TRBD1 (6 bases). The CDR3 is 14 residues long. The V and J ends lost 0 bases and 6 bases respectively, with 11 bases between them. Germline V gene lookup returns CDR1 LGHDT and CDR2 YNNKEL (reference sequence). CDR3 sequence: CASSQDLGGSEAFF. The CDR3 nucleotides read TGTGCCAGCAGCCAAGATCTAGGGGGATCTGAAGCTTTCTTT.

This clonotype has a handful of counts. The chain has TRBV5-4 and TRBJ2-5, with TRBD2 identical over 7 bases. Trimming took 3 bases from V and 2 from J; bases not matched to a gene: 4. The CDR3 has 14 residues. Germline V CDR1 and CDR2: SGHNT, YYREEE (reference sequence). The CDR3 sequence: CASSSVGGQETQYF. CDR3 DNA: TGTGCCAGCAGCTCCGTGGGGGGGCAAGAGACCCAGTACTTC.

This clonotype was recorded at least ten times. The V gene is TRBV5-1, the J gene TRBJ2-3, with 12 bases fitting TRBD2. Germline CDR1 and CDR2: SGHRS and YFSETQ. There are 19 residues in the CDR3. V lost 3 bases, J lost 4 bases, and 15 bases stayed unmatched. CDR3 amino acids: CASSWGGTSGSLAPDTQYF. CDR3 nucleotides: TGCGCCAGCAGCTGGGGTGGGACTAGCGGGTCATTGGCCCCAGATACGCAGTATTTT.

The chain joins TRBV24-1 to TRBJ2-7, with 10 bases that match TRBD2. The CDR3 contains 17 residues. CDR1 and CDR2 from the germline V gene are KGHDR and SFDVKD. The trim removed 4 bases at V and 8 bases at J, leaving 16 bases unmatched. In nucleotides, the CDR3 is TGTGCCACCAGTGAGTCGCTAGCGGGGGCCCCCCGTCAGAAGCAGTACTTC. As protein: CATSESLAGAPRQKQYF.

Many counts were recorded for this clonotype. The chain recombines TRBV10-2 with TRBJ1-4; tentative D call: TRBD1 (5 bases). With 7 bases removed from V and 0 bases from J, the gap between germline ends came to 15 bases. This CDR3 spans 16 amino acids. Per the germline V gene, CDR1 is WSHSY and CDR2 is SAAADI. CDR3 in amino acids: CASISTAPATNEKLFF. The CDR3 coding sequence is TGCGCCAGCATTTCGACAGCGCCTGCAACTAATGAAAAACTGTTTTTT.